This TCR beta chain was obtained from a study of blood T cell repertoires in COVID-19. In the study overall: PBMCs, B-cell-depleted T cells, or T cells provided the cDNA or gDNA that made up the material.

Authors' processing steps: Reference gene primer amplification gave nucleated cell count estimates. Method: immunoSEQ multiplex PCR; TCRdb's copy keeps in-frame clones and lacks some. The V and J calls and clone size come from that table; D and trimming were worked out from the DNA. The top ten clones hold more than 3.5% of a sample with 200,000 or so clones, 86% of them seen once. The V end was cut by 7 bases, the J end by 4 bases, with 8 bases between. Germline V CDR1 and CDR2: MDHEN, SYDVKM. The CDR3 has 12 residues. Specimen: PBMCs or T cells enriched from blood (not recorded which). This clonotype originated in a woman aged 40 to 49 with acute COVID-19. V gene TRBV28 combines with J gene TRBJ2-1, with D hard to call. The CDR3 sequence: CASISGYNEQFF. As DNA, the CDR3 is TGTGCCAGCATATCGGGTTACAATGAGCAGTTCTTC.